This is a list of T cell receptor beta chains from one sample in a study of shared clonotypes between healthy human individuals. The method was immunoSEQ multiplex PCR; TCRdb's version includes in-frame clones alone and lacks a portion of them. The sample includes approximately 88,000 clones, 60% to 75% of them seen just once. The sequenced sample consisted of memory CD8+ T cells sorted from blood. The receptor set was obtained from a man aged 25 to 45 in good health. Both conserved end residues are part of each CDR3. A D gene is named only where the DNA matches it firmly. Expanded clones are given a class, and other clones once, few, many or no size at all.

J,length,V,size,D,DNA,CDR3
TRBJ2-7,14,TRBV27,NA,NA,TGTGCCAGCAGCATTAGACGGACTGCCTACGAGCAGTACTTC,CASSIRRTAYEQYF
TRBJ2-1,13,TRBV27,NA,NA,TGTGCCAGCAGTTTAGAGTCCTACAATGAGCAGTTCTTC,CASSLESYNEQFF
TRBJ2-1,16,TRBV7-9,NA,TRBD2,TGTGCCAGCAGCTTGACTAGCGCCAGCTCCTACAATGAGCAGTTCTTC,CASSLTSASSYNEQFF
TRBJ2-3,15,TRBV6-4,many,NA,TGTGCCAGCAGTGACTCAGTACAGTCCACAGATACGCAGTATTTT,CASSDSVQSTDTQYF
TRBJ2-2,16,TRBV9,NA,TRBD2,TGTGCCAGCAGCGTAGGAATCGAGCGGGAGACCGGGGAGCTGTTTTTT,CASSVGIERETGELFF
TRBJ1-2,14,TRBV7-8,NA,NA,TGTGCCAGCAGCTTAGGTGTGGCAGGGGATGGCTACACCTTC,CASSLGVAGDGYTF
TRBJ2-1,15,TRBV29-1,many,TRBD2,TGCAGCGTTGTATCTACTAGCGGGAGAGTAGATGAGCAGTTCTTC,CSVVSTSGRVDEQFF
TRBJ2-7,15,TRBV27,once,TRBD1,TGTGCCAGCAGTTATACAGGGGGCATTATGGGCGAGCAGTACTTC,CASSYTGGIMGEQYF
TRBJ2-5,10,TRBV7-9,NA,NA,TGTGCCAGCAGAGGGGAGACCCAGTACTTC,CASRGETQYF
TRBJ2-7,13,TRBV7-9,NA,NA,TGTGCCAGCAGCGTCGATCCAACTAGTCAGCAGTACTTC,CASSVDPTSQQYF
TRBJ2-3,14,TRBV6-1,NA,TRBD1,TGTGCCAGCAGAGAACAGGACAGGGCAGTTACGCAGTATTTT,CASREQDRAVTQYF
TRBJ2-1,15,TRBV11-3,NA,NA,TGTGCCAGCAGCTCTCCCAGGACGGGGGGCGGTGAGCAGTTCTTC,CASSSPRTGGGEQFF
TRBJ2-3,15,TRBV9,few,TRBD2,TGTGCCAGCAGCGTAGTCAGCGGGGGTTCCGATACGCAGTATTTT,CASSVVSGGSDTQYF
TRBJ2-7,14,TRBV19,NA,NA,TGTGCCAGTAGTATAGGCGCGACGGGGTCCGAGCAGTACTTC,CASSIGATGSEQYF
TRBJ2-7,16,TRBV4-1,NA,TRBD2,TGCGCCAGCAGCCAAGCCCCGGGAGGCCTTTACTACGAGCAGTACTTC,CASSQAPGGLYYEQYF
TRBJ1-1,16,TRBV28,NA,TRBD1,TGTGCCAGCAGTTCCGGGACAGGGGTTTGGAGCACTGAAGCTTTCTTT,CASSSGTGVWSTEAFF
TRBJ2-7,15,TRBV6-1,NA,NA,TGTGCCAGCAGTGGGTGGGAGCTCGGATTCTACGAGCAGTACTTC,CASSGWELGFYEQYF
TRBJ1-3,15,TRBV6-1,once,NA,TGTGCCAGCAGTGAAGAAACAGGGTCGGGAAACACCATATATTTT,CASSEETGSGNTIYF
TRBJ1-3,15,TRBV4-3,NA,NA,TGCGCCAGCAGCCCTTCCGGGGGATCGGGAAACACCATATATTTT,CASSPSGGSGNTIYF
TRBJ2-7,17,TRBV4-1,NA,NA,TGCGCCAGCAGCCAACAAATTCGGACACATATCTCCTACGAGCAGTACTTC,CASSQQIRTHISYEQYF
TRBJ2-1,15,TRBV10-3,NA,TRBD2,TGTGCCATCAGTGAAGGGACTAGCGGCTACAATGAGCAGTTCTTC,CAISEGTSGYNEQFF
TRBJ2-7,15,TRBV11-2,NA,NA,TGTGCCAGCAGCTTAGAACCGGGGGACTCCTACGAGCAGTACTTC,CASSLEPGDSYEQYF
TRBJ2-7,14,TRBV7-2,NA,TRBD1,TGTGCCAGCAGCCGGGACAGGAGCTCCTACGAGCAGTACTTC,CASSRDRSSYEQYF
TRBJ2-1,9,TRBV27,NA,NA,TGTGCCAGGACAGTAGAGCAGTTCTTC,CARTVEQFF
TRBJ1-5,14,TRBV5-8,few,NA,TGTGCCAGCAGCTTGAGGGGTACCAATCAGCCCCAGCATTTT,CASSLRGTNQPQHF
TRBJ2-1,16,TRBV7-6,NA,TRBD2,TGTGCCAGCACCCTAATGGGGACTAGCGGGGGCAATGAGCAGTTCTTC,CASTLMGTSGGNEQFF
TRBJ2-1,14,TRBV25-1,NA,NA,TGTGCCAGCAGTGAGGGTAGCTCCTACAATGAGCAGTTCTTC,CASSEGSSYNEQFF
TRBJ2-1,15,TRBV7-9,few,TRBD2,TGTGCCAGCATCCCGAAGGAGCGGGAGTACAATGAGCAGTTCTTC,CASIPKEREYNEQFF
TRBJ2-3,14,TRBV2,NA,NA,TGTGCCAGCAGTGAGATGATTTGGGGACAAAGAATGAACTTT,CASSEMIWGQRMNF
TRBJ2-1,15,TRBV5-1,NA,TRBD2,TGCGCCAGCAGCTTCGATGGACTAGCAGGCAATGAGCAGTTCTTC,CASSFDGLAGNEQFF
TRBJ2-7,19,TRBV10-3,NA,TRBD1,TGTGCCATCAGTGATAAGTACCTTCGGGGAGAAGACAGGGGCTACGAGCAGTACTTC,CAISDKYLRGEDRGYEQYF
TRBJ2-7,13,TRBV7-6,NA,TRBD2,TGTGCCAGCAGCTTAAAGCGGGACTACGAGCAGTACTTC,CASSLKRDYEQYF